This TCR beta chain was observed in a study of T cells in Graves' hyperthyroidism and ophthalmopathy. Notes on the study in general: In simple terms, a model built on 13 V-J features told ophthalmopathy apart from stable hyperthyroidism. Expanded thyroid clonotypes (above 0.001) were mostly also found in blood.

About this clonotype itself: The antigen remains undetermined. The germline gene is not matched at one end of the junction; a read error may be the cause.

TCR beta CDR3 sequences were amplified from RNA transcripts. Initially, a first-round RT-PCR of the TCR CDR3 employed the HTBI primer set. MiXCR was run by TCRdb on the multiplex PCR reads, yielding one entry per CDR3 protein. This table has about 600,000 distinct CDR3 sequences, around 15% appearing once. This clonotype was sampled from a woman in her thirties or forties with Graves' ophthalmopathy. The sample comprised blood.

CDR3 loop: CVSSLDRGYSNQPQHF. CDR3 nucleotide sequence: TGTGTCAGCAGCTTAGACAGGGGATATAGCAATCAGCCCCAGCATTTT. V gene TRBV5-5 combines with J gene TRBJ1-5; 8 positions agree with TRBD1. Germline V lookup: CDR1 SGHKS, CDR2 YYEKEE (reference sequence). The length of the CDR3 is 16 residues.